What follows is one T cell receptor beta chain and its context. Its antigen is currently unknown. The sample is drawn from a study of OX40 agonist ivuxolimab in advanced cancers. Study at large: Prior anti-PD-1, anti-PD-L1 or anti-CTLA-4 therapy did not bar entry, and more than 35% had some. Regarding the study as a whole: Determination of antigen specificity was not performed for the expanded peripheral T cells.

With V trimmed by 7 bases and J by 3 bases, 3 bases remained unmatched. Looked up from germline, CDR1 is MNHEY and CDR2 is SMNVEV (reference sequence). The CDR3 has 12 residues. Assay used: immunoSEQ multiplex PCR; TCRdb lists only in-frame clones, some missing. Of tens of thousands of clones listed, roughly 90% are singletons. The source material was CD4+ or CD8+ T cells sorted from blood, sampled in a trial of the OX40 agonist ivuxolimab. This receptor was taken from an adult with an advanced solid tumor such as melanoma, head and neck, liver or kidney cancer. The chain links TRBV27 to TRBJ2-7; 7 bases align to TRBD2. The CDR3 protein is CASMGGDYEQYF. The CDR3, as DNA: TGTGCCAGCATGGGGGGGGACTACGAGCAGTACTTC.